One and the same sample provided the 30 T cell receptor beta chains below, sequenced in a study of T cells in Graves' hyperthyroidism and ophthalmopathy. Amplified TCR beta CDR3 regions derived from RNA transcripts. HTBI primers drove first-round RT-PCR of the TCR CDR3. A single record per CDR3 protein comes from TCRdb applying MiXCR to the multiplex PCR reads. The sample has 500,000 to 650,000 distinct CDR3 sequences, 13% to 15% seen once. The specimen was blood. All receptors come from a woman between 35 and 50 years old with Graves' hyperthyroidism.

This clonotype has ten or more counts. This chain's CDR3 is CASSLYKGGNTEAFF. In nucleotides, the CDR3 is TGTGCCAGCAGCTTATACAAGGGAGGGAACACTGAAGCTTTCTTT. The chain combines TRBV11-2 with TRBJ1-1, with D uncertain. Germline lookup yields CDR1 SGHAT and CDR2 FQNNGV. Trimming pared 2 bases from V and 1 base from J, leaving 11 bases between. This CDR3 spans 15 amino acids.

This clonotype came up a few times. The rearrangement uses TRBV12-3 or TRBV12-4 and TRBJ1-6; 7 bases are shared with TRBD1. The CDR3 contains 14 residues. Trimming took 7 bases from V and 5 from J; bases not matched to a gene: 5. Here the CDR3 DNA reads TGTGCCAGCACCGTGGGACAGAATAATTCACCCCTCCACTTT. This translates into CASTVGQNNSPLHF.

This clonotype came up a few times. The rearrangement links TRBV13 to TRBJ2-1; 15 nucleotides line up with TRBD2. CDR3 length: 16 amino acids. The trim removed 10 bases at V and 9 bases at J, leaving 13 bases unmatched. The germline CDR1 and CDR2 sequences are PRHDT and FYEKMQ (reference sequence). CDR3: CATQRDPGLAGGEQFF. CDR3 nucleotide sequence: TGTGCCACCCAAAGGGATCCGGGACTAGCGGGAGGTGAGCAGTTCTTC.

This clonotype was seen many times. V usage is TRBV28 and J usage is TRBJ1-3, with no clear D. The V and J ends lost 6 bases and 13 bases respectively, with 22 bases between them. Germline V gene lookup returns CDR1 MDHEN and CDR2 SYDVKM. The CDR3 is 14 amino acids. The CDR3 here is CASSPPAPREAIYF. Here the CDR3 DNA reads TGTGCCAGCAGCCCACCGGCCCCACGAGAAGCGATATATTTT.

This clonotype showed up many times. The chain carries TRBV7-2 and TRBJ2-3, with a tentative D call TRBD2 (6 bases). The CDR3 sequence is 14 residues long. From germline, CDR1 is SGHTA and CDR2 FQGNSA. Trimming took off 5 bases at V and 3 bases at J, with 12 bases between the two ends. The CDR3 here is CASSPGLQTDTQYF. The DNA of the CDR3 is TGTGCCAGCAGCCCGGGACTGCAGACAGATACGCAGTATTTT.

Worth noting for this clonotype: One end of the junction does not line up with germline, which may come from a read error. The chain has TRBV6-2 or TRBV6-3 and TRBJ2-1; D not certain. The germline gives CDR1 MNHEY, CDR2 SVGEGT. The CDR3 has 12 amino acids. CDR3 in amino acids: CARSYKYNEQFF. In DNA, the CDR3 is TGTGCCCGCAGTTACAAGTACAATGAGCAGTTCTTC.

This clonotype was detected many times. The chain employs TRBV20-1 and TRBJ2-1, with 14 bases fitting TRBD2. Germline V gene data show CDR1 as DFQATT and CDR2 as SNEGSKA (reference sequence). This CDR3 is built from 13 residues. The J segment lost 8 bases and the V segment lost 8 bases, leaving 5 bases of the junction unmatched. Written as DNA, the CDR3 is TGCAGTTCCGGGACTAGCGGGAGTTATGAGCAGTTCTTC. This codes for CSSGTSGSYEQFF.

This clonotype was seen ten or more times. This rearrangement joins TRBV28 to TRBJ1-1, with a weak D call TRBD1 (6 bases). The CDR3 has 17 amino acids. CDR1 and CDR2 from the germline V gene are MDHEN and SYDVKM. V gave up 4 bases and J gave up 4 bases, with 22 bases separating them. CDR3 coding DNA: TGTGCCAGCAGTTCATTGGGGACATCCGTCGGGACCACTGAAGCTTTCTTT. Translated, it gives CASSSLGTSVGTTEAFF. Looking up the rest from reference TRBV28 and TRBJ1-1 gives the full variable domain: DVKVTQSSRYLVKRTGEKVFLECVQDMDHENMFWYRQDPGLGLRLIYFSYDVKMKEKGDIPEGYSVSREKKERFSLILESASTNQTSMYLCASSSLGTSVGTTEAFFGQGTRLTVV.

This clonotype was seen just once. The V gene is TRBV12-3 or TRBV12-4, the J gene TRBJ2-3, with 8 bases matching TRBD2. Trimming took 3 bases from V and 7 from J; bases not matched to a gene: 9. The CDR3 contains 15 residues. DNA of the CDR3: TGTGCCAGCAGTTTGGGGCGGGGGGATGGGAATACGCAGTATTTT. Translating gives CASSLGRGDGNTQYF.

This chain uses TRBV28 with TRBJ2-2; TRBD2 agrees at 8 bases. V trimming: 4 bases; J trimming: 1 base; junction bases outside the gene matches: 2. CDR1 is MDHEN, CDR2 SYDVKM, per germline. CDR3 length: 15 residues. The CDR3 region is CASSSGGLNTGELFF. The CDR3 coding sequence is TGTGCCAGCAGTTCGGGGGGGCTGAACACCGGGGAGCTGTTTTTT. Looking up the rest from reference TRBV28 and TRBJ2-2 gives the full variable domain: DVKVTQSSRYLVKRTGEKVFLECVQDMDHENMFWYRQDPGLGLRLIYFSYDVKMKEKGDIPEGYSVSREKKERFSLILESASTNQTSMYLCASSSGGLNTGELFFGEGSRLTVL.

To note about this clonotype: A much larger clone is a single base away; this may be a read error. The rearrangement uses TRBV7-8 and TRBJ2-7; D gene unclear. Per the germline V gene, CDR1 is SGHVS and CDR2 is FQNEAQ. Trimming removed 1 base from V and 0 bases from J, with 13 bases in between. This CDR3 spans 16 amino acids. CDR3 nucleotides: TGTGCCAGCAGCTTAGGGGTAGGGTTACCCTCCTACGAGCAGTACTTC. Translated: CASSLGVGLPSYEQYF. Filled out from reference TRBV7-8 and TRBJ2-7, the complete variable domain reads GAGVSQSPRYKVAKRGQDVALRCDPISGHVSLFWYQQALGQGPEFLTYFQNEAQLDKSGLPSDRFFAERPEGSVSTLKIQRTQQEDSAVYLCASSLGVGLPSYEQYFGPGTRLTVT.

The rearrangement uses TRBV20-1 and TRBJ2-5, with TRBD2 as a possible D gene (5 bases). Germline V CDR1 and CDR2: DFQATT, SNEGSKA (reference sequence). There are 13 residues in the CDR3. V was pared by 5 bases and J by 4 bases, with 14 bases between. The CDR3: CSAPIGILETQYF. CDR3 bases: TGCAGTGCTCCGATCGGGATTTTAGAGACCCAGTACTTC.

This clonotype has only a few counts. The chain combines TRBV9 with TRBJ2-3; no clear D gene. Looked up from germline, CDR1 is SGDLS and CDR2 is YYNGEE. V was clipped by 0 bases and J by 3 bases, with 8 bases between them. The CDR3 has 14 amino acids. The CDR3 here is CASSVEAITDTQYF. The CDR3 DNA follows: TGTGCCAGCAGCGTAGAGGCCATTACAGATACGCAGTATTTT.

This clonotype was picked up many times. The V call is TRBV15, the J call TRBJ1-1, with D possibly TRBD1 on 6 matching bases. Between the trimmed V and J ends, which lost 4 bases and 8 bases, there was a span of 20 bases. The germline V gene has CDR1 LNHNV and CDR2 YYDKDF (reference sequence). This CDR3 contains 15 residues. The DNA of the CDR3 is TGTGCCACCAGCAATTATCCCGACAGGATGAGGGAAGCTTTCTTT. Translation: CATSNYPDRMREAFF. Drawing the rest from reference TRBV15 and TRBJ1-1, the complete variable domain is DAMVIQNPRYQVTQFGKPVTLSCSQTLNHNVMYWYQQKSSQAPKLLFHYYDKDFNNEADTPDNFQSRRPNTSFCFLDIRSPGLGDTAMYLCATSNYPDRMREAFFGQGTRLTVV.

This clonotype has a handful of counts. CDR3 in DNA: TGTGCCACCAGTGACAGCAGTTACACAGATACGCAGTATTTT. Protein product: CATSDSSYTDTQYF. The gene calls are TRBV24-1 and TRBJ2-3; unclear D gene. This CDR3 comprises 14 residues. V was pared by 4 bases and J by 2 bases, with 9 bases between. Per germline, CDR1 KGHDR and CDR2 SFDVKD.

This clonotype was seen repeatedly, ten times or more. The gene calls are TRBV20-1 and TRBJ2-1; D call uncertain. V shed 6 bases and J shed 6 bases, with 12 bases lying between them. CDR3 size: 12 residues. Per the germline V gene, CDR1 is DFQATT and CDR2 is SNEGSKA (reference sequence). In DNA, the CDR3 is TGCAGTGCACCGCTATTTGGCAATGAGCAGTTCTTC. Encoded protein: CSAPLFGNEQFF.

At least ten counts were recorded for this clonotype. The chain has TRBV20-1 and TRBJ2-4, with 7 bases that match TRBD2. Looked up from germline, CDR1 is DFQATT and CDR2 is SNEGSKA (reference sequence). V lost 7 bases to trimming and J lost 0 bases; unmatched junction nucleotides: 6. CDR3 length: 14 residues. The chain's CDR3 is CSVTSGIAKNIQYF. Here the CDR3 DNA reads TGCAGTGTCACGAGCGGGATAGCCAAAAACATTCAGTACTTC.

The rearrangement uses TRBV30 and TRBJ2-1, with D perhaps matching TRBD1 or TRBD2 (5 bases each). This CDR3 has 10 residues. Trimming left V 3 bases short and J 12 bases short, with 9 bases between. Germline V gene data show CDR1 as GTSNPN and CDR2 as SVGIG (reference sequence). The CDR3 coding sequence is TGTGCCTGGAGGGGACCGAGGCAGTTCTTC. Residues: CAWRGPRQFF.

The sample holds a few counts of this clonotype. V is TRBV19 and J is TRBJ1-5, with TRBD1 identical over 9 bases. Unmatched junction bases numbered 7, after V lost 10 bases and J lost 6 bases. CDR1 is LNHDA and CDR2 is SQIVND in the germline V gene (reference sequence). CDR3 length equals 13 residues. The CDR3 here is CATGQGKAQPQHF. The DNA for the CDR3 is TGTGCCACCGGACAGGGGAAGGCTCAGCCCCAGCATTTT.

CDR3 in DNA: TGCAGTGCTAGGGGCCAGGGTCAACCCTACGAGCAGTACTTC. As protein: CSARGQGQPYEQYF. The rearrangement uses TRBV20-1 and TRBJ2-7, with D perhaps matching TRBD1 (5 bases). Looked up from germline, CDR1 is DFQATT and CDR2 is SNEGSKA (reference sequence). The CDR3 runs to 14 residues. V gave up 3 bases and J gave up 2 bases, with 14 bases separating them.

J is TRBJ2-5 and V is TRBV5-4, with D possibly TRBD2 on 7 matching bases. Germline-derived CDR1 and CDR2 are SGHNT and YYREEE (reference sequence). Trimming shortened V by 3 bases and J by 5 bases, and 17 bases separated the two germline ends. The CDR3 is 15 amino acids. CDR3 nucleotide sequence: TGTGCCAGCAGCTGGGGGCGGGAGATAGGGGAGACCCAGTACTTC. Amino acids: CASSWGREIGETQYF.

This clonotype was detected many times. J is TRBJ2-7 and V is TRBV28; 8 bases line up with TRBD2. The trim removed 5 bases at V and 4 bases at J, leaving 10 bases unmatched. The CDR3 has 15 residues. Germline V gene sequence: CDR1 MDHEN, CDR2 SYDVKM. CDR3 nucleotides: TGTGCCAGCAGTGGACGGAACGGGGGGGATTACGAGCAGTACTTC. It specifies CASSGRNGGDYEQYF.

This clonotype showed up many times. The rearrangement joins TRBV7-9 to TRBJ2-1; TRBD2 matches at 8 bases. Germline values: CDR1 SEHNR, CDR2 FQNEAQ (reference sequence). The V segment lost 4 bases and the J segment 8 bases; nucleotides outside the gene matches: 4. CDR3 length: 13 amino acids. The DNA for the CDR3 is TGTGCCAGCAGCTCGGGGACTAGTCATGAGCAGTTCTTC. Amino acids: CASSSGTSHEQFF.

This clonotype was seen more than once but under ten times. This rearrangement joins TRBV28 to TRBJ2-1, with a weak D call TRBD1 (5 bases). The CDR3 extends over 15 amino acids. V was trimmed by 6 bases and J by 2 bases, leaving 14 bases between them. Germline lookup yields CDR1 MDHEN and CDR2 SYDVKM. The CDR3 is CASRATVDPYNEQFF. CDR3 nucleotide sequence: TGTGCCAGCAGAGCGACAGTTGACCCCTACAATGAGCAGTTCTTC.

This clonotype appeared a few times. A much more abundant neighbour one base away suggests this may be a read error. The chain joins TRBV7-2 to TRBJ1-3; TRBD1 might be the D (6 bases). The V end was cut by 2 bases, the J end by 4 bases, with 15 bases between. The germline gives CDR1 SGHTA, CDR2 FQGNSA. This CDR3 region has 16 residues. CDR3 coding DNA: TGTGCCAGCAGCTTAACACCGCAGGGGTCCGGAAACACCATATATTTT. It translates to CASSLTPQGSGNTIYF.

This clonotype was recorded many times. The chain uses TRBV3-1 and TRBJ2-3; TRBD2 matches 9 bases. The CDR3 covers 15 residues. Germline loops: CDR1 LGHDT, CDR2 YNNKEL (reference sequence). V shed 3 bases and J 1 base; nucleotides not matched to a gene: 2. CDR3 region: CASSHAGGGTDTQYF. The CDR3 coding sequence is TGTGCCAGCAGCCATGCGGGAGGGGGCACAGATACGCAGTATTTT.

This clonotype was counted many times. The rearrangement uses TRBV11-2 and TRBJ2-2, with TRBD2 matching 8 bases. CDR3 size: 17 residues. The germline CDR1 and CDR2 sequences are SGHAT and FQNNGV. Trimming took 3 bases from V and 4 from J; bases not matched to a gene: 10. The CDR3 reads CASSFISGSGGTGELFF. The CDR3 DNA sequence: TGTGCCAGCAGCTTTATCAGCGGGAGTGGAGGCACCGGGGAGCTGTTTTTT.

This clonotype was observed many times. The chain carries TRBV28 and TRBJ2-2, with TRBD2 identical over 11 bases. Germline CDR1 and CDR2: MDHEN and SYDVKM. Germline trimming cut 2 bases from V and 0 bases from J; bases unmatched to any gene: 2. This CDR3 contains 17 residues. Here the CDR3 DNA reads TGTGCCAGCAGTTTAGGACTAGCGGGTCCGAACACCGGGGAGCTGTTTTTT. It codes for CASSLGLAGPNTGELFF. The variable domain in full, with the rest retrieved from reference TRBV28 and TRBJ2-2, is DVKVTQSSRYLVKRTGEKVFLECVQDMDHENMFWYRQDPGLGLRLIYFSYDVKMKEKGDIPEGYSVSREKKERFSLILESASTNQTSMYLCASSLGLAGPNTGELFFGEGSRLTVL.

This clonotype was seen ten or more times. The chain couples TRBV20-1 to TRBJ1-2; maybe TRBD1 (6 bases). Germline CDR1 reads DFQATT; CDR2 reads SNEGSKA (reference sequence). With 6 bases removed from V and 1 base from J, the gap between germline ends came to 15 bases. CDR3 length equals 14 residues. The CDR3 DNA reads as TGCAGTGCGCGTCTCAGGGGACTTAACTATGGCTACACCTTC. Translation gives CSARLRGLNYGYTF.

The sample holds many counts of this clonotype. The DNA for the CDR3 is TGTGCCAGCAGCTACCTGACTAGCGGGTACGAGCAGTACTTC. It specifies CASSYLTSGYEQYF. The J gene is TRBJ2-7, the V gene TRBV7-9; TRBD2 matches at 10 bases. Looked up from germline, CDR1 is SEHNR and CDR2 is FQNEAQ (reference sequence). V lost 4 bases to trimming and J lost 4 bases; unmatched junction nucleotides: 4. The CDR3 covers 14 residues.